The 7 T cell receptor beta chains below come from one sample, sequenced in a study of cytomegalovirus exposure and HLA in healthy donors. Sequencing was performed with immunoSEQ multiplex PCR; in TCRdb, only in-frame clones are kept and a portion is missing. The sample records 55,000 to 75,000 clones, about nine tenths being singletons. Sequencing input: PBMCs. These receptors were obtained from a man aged 18-30 years in good health and CMV-seronegative.

The CDR3 is CASSISSGNEQFF. The DNA of the CDR3 is TGTGCCAGTAGTATTTCTAGCGGGAATGAGCAGTTCTTC. This rearrangement joins TRBV19 to TRBJ2-1, with 8 bases lining up with TRBD2. CDR3 size: 13 residues. CDR1 is LNHDA, CDR2 SQIVND, per germline (reference sequence). Germline trimming cut 3 bases from V and 7 bases from J; bases unmatched to any gene: 2.

The V gene is TRBV7-3, the J gene TRBJ2-1, with TRBD1 identical over 9 bases. The CDR3 covers 14 residues. Germline trimming cut 4 bases from V and 8 bases from J; bases unmatched to any gene: 6. CDR1 is SGHTA and CDR2 is FQGTGA in the germline V gene. CDR3 DNA: TGTGCCAGCAGCTCACAGGGGGCTCGGGATGAGCAGTTCTTC. As protein: CASSSQGARDEQFF.

The J gene is TRBJ1-5, the V gene TRBV10-3; D is uncertain. The germline V and J ends were trimmed by 1 base and 0 bases, with 10 bases remaining between them. CDR1 and CDR2 from the germline V gene are ENHRY and SYGVKD. The CDR3 has 16 amino acids. The CDR3, as DNA: TGTGCCATCAGTGAGTTTTCCACCTATAGCAATCAGCCCCAGCATTTT. Its protein product is CAISEFSTYSNQPQHF.

This clone was recorded once. The chain couples TRBV2 to TRBJ2-7, with 7 bases identical to TRBD2. This CDR3 is built from 16 residues. V shed 8 bases, J shed 2 bases, and the junction held 15 bases outside the gene matches. Germline-derived CDR1 and CDR2 are SNHLY and FYNNEI. DNA of the CDR3: TGTGCCAGCGCCTTTTGGGAGAGCGGGGTACCCTACGAGCAGTACTTC. It encodes CASAFWESGVPYEQYF.

The chain joins TRBV5-1 to TRBJ2-2; 8 bases match TRBD2. Germline loops: CDR1 SGHRS, CDR2 YFSETQ. The CDR3 consists of 15 residues. Trimming cost V 0 bases and J 6 bases; bases outside gene matches: 4. The CDR3 sequence: CASSLGAGGAGELFF. CDR3 bases: TGCGCCAGCAGCTTGGGGGCGGGAGGAGCCGGGGAGCTGTTTTTT.

This clone was seen once. V usage is TRBV27 and J usage is TRBJ1-1, with D possibly matching TRBD1 (5 bases). V shed 5 bases and J shed 0 bases, with 13 bases lying between them. Germline CDR1 MNHEY, CDR2 SMNVEV (reference sequence). This CDR3 has 15 amino acids. The CDR3 region has the DNA TGTGCCAGCAGTCCCTACAGGCCCATGAACACTGAAGCTTTCTTT. Protein product: CASSPYRPMNTEAFF.

The chain uses TRBV4-3 and TRBJ2-7; D gene uncertain. CDR1 is LGHNA, CDR2 YSLEER, per germline. Trimming took off 0 bases at V and 2 bases at J, with 11 bases between the two ends. The CDR3 covers 15 residues. CDR3 sequence reads: CASSQDSGAAYEQYF. In nucleotides, the CDR3 is TGCGCCAGCAGCCAAGATTCCGGCGCGGCCTACGAGCAGTACTTC.